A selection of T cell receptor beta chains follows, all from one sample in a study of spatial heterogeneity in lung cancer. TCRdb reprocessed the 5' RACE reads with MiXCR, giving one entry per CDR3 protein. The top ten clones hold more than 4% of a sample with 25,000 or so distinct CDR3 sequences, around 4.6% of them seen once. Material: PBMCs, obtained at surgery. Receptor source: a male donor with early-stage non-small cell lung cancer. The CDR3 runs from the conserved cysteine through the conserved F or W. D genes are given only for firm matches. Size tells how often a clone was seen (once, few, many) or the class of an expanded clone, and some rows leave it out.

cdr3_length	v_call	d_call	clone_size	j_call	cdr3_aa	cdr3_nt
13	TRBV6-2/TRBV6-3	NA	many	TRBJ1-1	CASSYTLNTEAFF	TGTGCCAGCAGTTATACCCTGAACACTGAAGCTTTCTTT
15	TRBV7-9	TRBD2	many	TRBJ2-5	CASSFLPGGGETQYF	TGTGCCAGCAGCTTTCTCCCTGGCGGGGGAGAGACCCAGTACTTC
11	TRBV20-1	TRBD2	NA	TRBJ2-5	CSAVAGQSQYF	TGCAGTGCTGTAGCGGGTCAGAGCCAGTACTTC
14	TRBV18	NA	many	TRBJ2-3	CASSPSWPTDTQYF	TGTGCCAGCTCACCATCTTGGCCCACAGATACGCAGTATTTT
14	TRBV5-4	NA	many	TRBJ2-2	CASSPQGNTGELFF	TGTGCCAGCAGTCCACAGGGGAACACCGGGGAGCTGTTTTTT
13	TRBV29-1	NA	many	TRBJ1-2	CSVAVWRANGYTF	TGCAGCGTTGCTGTCTGGAGGGCGAATGGCTACACCTTC
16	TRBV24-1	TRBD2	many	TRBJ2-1	CATSDEAGGPYNEQFF	TGTGCCACCAGTGATGAAGCGGGAGGGCCTTACAATGAGCAGTTCTTC
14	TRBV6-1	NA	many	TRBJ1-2	CASSEGEPRYGYTF	TGTGCCAGCAGTGAAGGGGAGCCGCGCTATGGCTACACCTTC
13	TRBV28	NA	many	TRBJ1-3	CASSLPGGNTIYF	TGTGCCAGCAGTTTACCTGGTGGAAACACCATATATTTT
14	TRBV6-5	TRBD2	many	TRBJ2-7	CASSYAGGAYEQYF	TGTGCCAGCAGTTACGCGGGGGGCGCCTACGAGCAGTACTTC
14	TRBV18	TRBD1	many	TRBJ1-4	CASSPSDRREKLFF	TGTGCCAGCTCACCTTCGGACAGGAGAGAAAAACTGTTTTTT
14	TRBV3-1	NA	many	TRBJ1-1	CASSHLQGNTEAFF	TGTGCCAGCAGCCATCTACAGGGGAACACTGAAGCTTTCTTT
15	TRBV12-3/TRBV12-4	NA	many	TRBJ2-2	CASRAGTTSLGELFF	TGTGCCAGCAGAGCCGGGACCACATCCTTGGGGGAGCTGTTTTTT
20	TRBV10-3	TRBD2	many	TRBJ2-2	CAISESIGLAGVSNTGELFF	TGTGCCATCAGTGAGTCGATCGGACTAGCGGGGGTATCAAACACCGGGGAGCTGTTTTTT
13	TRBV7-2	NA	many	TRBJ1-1	CASSPNMNTEAFF	TGTGCCAGCAGCCCTAATATGAACACTGAAGCTTTCTTT
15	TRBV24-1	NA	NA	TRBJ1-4	CATSDPGSTNEKLFF	TGTGCCACCAGTGACCCCGGCTCAACTAATGAAAAACTGTTTTTT
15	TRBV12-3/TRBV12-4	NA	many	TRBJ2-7	CASSSRGTAPSEQYF	TGTGCCAGCAGTTCTCGCGGGACAGCCCCTAGCGAGCAGTACTTC
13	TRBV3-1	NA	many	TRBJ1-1	CASSSITATEAFF	TGTGCCAGCAGCTCAATCACAGCCACTGAAGCTTTCTTT
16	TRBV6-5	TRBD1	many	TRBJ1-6	CASRTRDRVANSPLHF	TGTGCCAGCAGGACACGGGACAGGGTCGCCAATTCACCCCTCCACTTT
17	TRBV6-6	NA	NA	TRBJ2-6	CASSPQGGGSGANVLTF	TGTGCCAGCAGTCCCCAGGGAGGAGGATCTGGGGCCAACGTCCTGACTTTC